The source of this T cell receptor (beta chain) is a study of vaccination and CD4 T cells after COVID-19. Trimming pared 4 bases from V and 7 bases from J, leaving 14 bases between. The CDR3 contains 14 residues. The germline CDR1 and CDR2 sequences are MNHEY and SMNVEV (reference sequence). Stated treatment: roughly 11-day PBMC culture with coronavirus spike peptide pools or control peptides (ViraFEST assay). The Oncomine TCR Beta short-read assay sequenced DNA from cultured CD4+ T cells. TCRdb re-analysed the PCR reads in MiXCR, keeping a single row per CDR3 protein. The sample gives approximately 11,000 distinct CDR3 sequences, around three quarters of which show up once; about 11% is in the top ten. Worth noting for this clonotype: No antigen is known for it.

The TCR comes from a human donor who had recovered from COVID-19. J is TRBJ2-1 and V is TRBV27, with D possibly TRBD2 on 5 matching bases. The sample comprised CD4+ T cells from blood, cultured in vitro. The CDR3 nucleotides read TGTGCCAGCAGTTCTAGCCGGGCTTATAATGAGCAGTTCTTC. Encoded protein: CASSSSRAYNEQFF.